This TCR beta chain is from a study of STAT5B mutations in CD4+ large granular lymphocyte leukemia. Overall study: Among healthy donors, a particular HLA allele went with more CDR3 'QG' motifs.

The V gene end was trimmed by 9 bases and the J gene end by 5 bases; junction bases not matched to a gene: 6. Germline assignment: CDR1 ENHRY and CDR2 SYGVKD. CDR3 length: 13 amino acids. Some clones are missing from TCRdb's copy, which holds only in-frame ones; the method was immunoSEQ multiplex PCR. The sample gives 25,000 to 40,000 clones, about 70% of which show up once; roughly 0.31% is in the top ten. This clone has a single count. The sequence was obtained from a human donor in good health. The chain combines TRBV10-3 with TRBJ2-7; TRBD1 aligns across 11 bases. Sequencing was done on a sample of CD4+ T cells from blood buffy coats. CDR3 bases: TGTGCCATAGCCGGGACAGGGGGGAACGAGCAGTACTTC. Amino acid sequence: CAIAGTGGNEQYF.